This section outlines one T cell receptor (beta chain) sequence together with its context. This clone is a singleton in its sample. Its specific antigen is unknown. No much larger clonotype is one base removed from it; base qualities were not supplied. Cut back by 4 bases and 4 bases, the V and J ends lie 11 bases apart. The CDR3 covers 13 residues, taking in both the cysteine and the phenylalanine. Here the CDR3 DNA is all that survives: 39 bases in frame from base 1. The germline V gene provides CDR1 SNHLY and CDR2 FYNNEI. This record belongs to a study of cytomegalovirus exposure and HLA in healthy donors (TCRdb year 2017). Describing the broader study: An earlier analysis of some 550 of the donors reported 250 to 300 Gb of sequence data and some 120 million unique TCR beta sequences from about 180 million T cells. The genetic ancestry cluster associated with self-reported Caucasian donors included 80% to 90% of the roughly 400 genotyped donors. A later analysis re-analyzed previously published TCR beta repertoires from roughly 600 donors and added high-resolution HLA genotyping to study TCR occurrence patterns. The T cell repertoires of around 730 subjects were profiled by immunosequencing and related to cytomegalovirus serostatus. An earlier analysis of some 500 of the donors used high-throughput TCR beta sequencing to judge whether each TCR beta V gene segment behaved as functional or pseudogenic. Across 398 genotyped donors of the cohort, an average of about 220,000 unique TCR beta nucleotide sequences per donor were sequenced, and approximately 17% of those sequences were non-productive. A separate validation cohort of approximately 120 different subjects was used in addition to the approximately 700-subject first cohort. In the later analysis, no new phenotypic data were used to find candidate immune exposures; instead, reliance was placed on TCR beta sequences and their occurrence across donors. To predict cytomegalovirus infection status, the study brought together high-throughput TCR immunosequencing, statistical association of individual TCRs with disease status, and machine learning. In a later genetic analysis, genome-wide SNP genotypes for about three fifths of the roughly 670 donors were used, and that subset was treated as a discovery cohort. All discovery cohort repertoires had been generated on a single sequencing platform. Several DR-DQ haplotypes were handled as single units for association and clustering because linkage in the cohort was strong. Both class I and class II loci were covered by HLA typing, at four-digit resolution. The study was designed to test whether signatures of past pathogen exposure could be identified by cataloging public T cell receptors. Donor age, sex, ethnicity and CMV serostatus were compiled alongside the repertoire data. The number of donors typed differed by locus, with about 629-640 for A, B, C, DRB1 and DQB1, about 500 for DQA1, nearly 610 for DPA1, and some 440 for DPB1. An early release covering roughly 640 HLA-typed donors comprised 300 to 350 gigabases of sequencing data and approximately 80 million unique TCR sequences. General conclusions and limits of the study: According to a later analysis, most CMV-associated TCR beta chains appeared to be HLA-restricted, and the HLA associations seemed to be driven largely by CMV exposure. Because HLA typing was unavailable for some donors at each locus, only the typed subset was used in association tests. In both the original and validation cohorts, the classifier was reported to diagnose cytomegalovirus status with high specificity and sensitivity. Presence/absence analyses assumed roughly uniform sequencing depth across donors, an assumption that may not hold. Most TCR sequences were observed very rarely across donors, whereas some public TCRs were present in many individuals. Compared with equally common non-associated chains, HLA-associated TCR beta chains in a later analysis were more clonally expanded and had lower generation probabilities. The earlier analysis of some 540 of the donors excluded 15 to 20 rarely observed V segments, including chromosome 9 orphons, because counts were too low. According to a later genetic analysis, donors in an Asian-associated ancestry cluster had fewer N-insertions in productive TCRs than the approximately 700-donor mean. Immune exposure information for the cohort was limited to CMV serostatus. A total of some 180 TCR beta chains were listed by the study as associated with cytomegalovirus. The cohort was sequenced for TCR beta chains only, and without alpha or paired-chain data the features that could be detected were limited. When HLA alleles, especially DR and DQ, strongly co-occurred, attributing TCR associations to individual alleles was difficult. A cluster of highly shared sequence variants was judged likely to represent a technical artifact of the sequencing pipeline. In a later analysis, TCR association rates were found to vary across HLA loci, with the most associated TCRs seen for DRB1 alleles and the fewest for HLA-C alleles. V-gene and J-gene trimming of TCR beta chains was associated with a missense DCLRE1C variant in a later genetic analysis, and the association was replicated in an independent cohort. Some IMGT-functional V segments, including TRBV6-2 and TRBV6-3, could not be told apart with the 87-base-pair reads, so those segments were excluded. In an earlier analysis of more than 500 of the donors, most TCR beta V segments appeared in productive rearrangements about 90% or about 30% of the time, broadly matching IMGT annotations. In a later analysis, more than 15,000 TCR beta sequences were associated with specific HLA alleles at a false discovery rate of 0.05. In vitro tests confirmed that a few of the cytomegalovirus-associated TCR beta chains recognize cytomegalovirus antigens. Correlated functional status among segregating V segments might reflect linkage disequilibrium, but an unknown experimental factor could not be ruled out. A later analysis reported that several top co-occurrence clusters appeared linked to parvovirus B19, influenza, CMV and Epstein-Barr virus. A further reported finding was that TCR beta sequences accurately predicted the HLA-A and HLA-B alleles for most subjects in the first cohort. According to the authors, the approach could potentially be generalized to other disease states and immunological phenotypes.

The cohort consisted of 650 to 700 healthy bone marrow donors. Cohort members were all nominally healthy when sampled, although unrecorded immune exposures were likely present. The donor tested CMV seronegative, placing the donor among the 350 to 400 seronegative members of the cohort. Every donor gave a peripheral blood sample, and the peripheral blood mononuclear cells from that sample were used for TCR beta sequencing. The Qiagen DNeasy Blood Extraction Kit was used to extract genomic DNA from the blood cell samples. Receptor amplification or capture employed the immunoSEQ multiplex PCR assay. For the multiplex PCR, a mixture combining 60 forward primers for TCR Vbeta segments and 13 reverse primers for TCR Jbeta segments was used. Amplification of the CDR3 region of rearranged TCR beta genes was performed with a multiplex PCR assay on genomic DNA. The Illumina HiSeq System was used to sequence the amplified TCR beta libraries as 87-base-pair reads. The authors' analysis ran thus. Across the roughly 640 repertoires, a later analysis counted some 81 million unique TCR beta chains, some 11 million of which were shared by at least two donors. A nearest-neighbor algorithm error-corrected the raw reads and collapsed the reads into unique sequences, merging closely related sequences to remove PCR and sequencing errors. V, D and J gene segments were assigned by aligning CDR3 sequences to IMGT reference sequences. Each retained sequence needed at least a six-nucleotide match to both a V gene segment and a J gene segment. Rearrangements were called productive when the CDR3 lacked stop codons and stayed in frame with V and J; all others were non-productive. Following IMGT convention, CDR3 was defined as the stretch from the second conserved V-encoded cysteine up to the conserved J-encoded phenylalanine. The earlier analysis of 450 to 750 of the donors excluded any sequence lacking an unambiguous match to a single V gene segment. In an earlier analysis of several hundred of the donors, V segments were called functional above 56.7% productive rearrangements and were called segregating when the between-donor standard deviation exceeded 5%. A statistical classification framework was developed to diagnose cytomegalovirus status using the catalog of TCR beta chain sequences. A later analysis assigned V and J genes by comparing TCR nucleotide sequences with IMGT/GENE-DB human TR gene sequences. A later analysis assigned CDR3 sequences and most-parsimonious VDJ recombination scenarios with the TCRdist pipeline. In a later analysis, every TCR beta chain was defined by the combination of its CDR3 amino acid sequence and its V-gene family, and reads without a unique V-gene family were dropped. In a later analysis, around 600 highly shared, low-generation-probability nucleotide sequences were removed to address suspected cross-contamination and a sequencing artifact. A later analysis calculated a clonal expansion index for each public chain from normalized within-repertoire ranks of inferred template counts. A later analysis computed generation probabilities with a VDJ recombination model fitted to out-of-frame rearrangements, and checked the results against IGoR. In a later analysis, hypergeometric tests were used to score TCR-TCR, TCR-HLA and TCR-CMV co-occurrence, with a repertoire-size bias correction applied to TCR pairs. A later analysis estimated false discovery rates by permuting HLA or CMV assignments 20 times. In a later analysis, co-occurring TCRs were grouped using DBSCAN, with TCRdist sequence similarity added in when clustering inside HLA-allele-positive subsets. For co-occurrence clustering, repertoires with fewer than 30,000 or more than 120,000 public chains were excluded, along with roughly five repertoires with anomalous nucleotide sharing. This immuneACCESS table, as held by TCRdb, lists in-frame sequences with V and J called but not all clones. Of the missing ones, under half trace to an unresolved V gene in checked studies; the others have no known cause. V and J calls plus clone size are reproduced from that table; the DNA served to infer D and trimming. A total of under 250,000 clones appear in this sample, roughly 80% of them only once. Of the sample, 3.5% to 4% falls within the top ten clones.

This clonotype was obtained from a male donor in good health and CMV-seronegative. Recombination joined TRBV2 with TRBJ2-7; TRBD1 might be the D gene, on 5 matching bases. The specimen sequenced was PBMCs. The CDR3 sequence is CASSGQNRYEQYF. The DNA sequence reads TGTGCCAGCAGTGGACAGAATAGATACGAGCAGTACTTC.